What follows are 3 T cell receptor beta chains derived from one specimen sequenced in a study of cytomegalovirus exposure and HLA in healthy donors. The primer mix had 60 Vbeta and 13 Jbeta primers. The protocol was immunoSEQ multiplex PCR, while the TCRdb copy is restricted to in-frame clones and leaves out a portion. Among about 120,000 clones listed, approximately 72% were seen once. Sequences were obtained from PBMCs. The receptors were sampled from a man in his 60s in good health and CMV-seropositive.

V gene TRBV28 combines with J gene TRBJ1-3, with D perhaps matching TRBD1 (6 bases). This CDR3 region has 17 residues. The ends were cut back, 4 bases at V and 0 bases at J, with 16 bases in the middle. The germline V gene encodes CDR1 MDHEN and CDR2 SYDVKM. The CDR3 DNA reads TGTGCCAGCAGTTCACAAGGACAGATAACCTCTGGAAACACCATATATTTT. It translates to CASSSQGQITSGNTIYF. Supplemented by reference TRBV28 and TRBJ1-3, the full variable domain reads DVKVTQSSRYLVKRTGEKVFLECVQDMDHENMFWYRQDPGLGLRLIYFSYDVKMKEKGDIPEGYSVSREKKERFSLILESASTNQTSMYLCASSSQGQITSGNTIYFGEGSWLTVV.

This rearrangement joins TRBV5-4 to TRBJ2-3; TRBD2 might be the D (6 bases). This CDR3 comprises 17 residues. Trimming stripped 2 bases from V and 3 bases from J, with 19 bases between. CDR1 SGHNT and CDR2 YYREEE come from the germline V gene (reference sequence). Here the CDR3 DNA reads TGTGCCAGCAGCTTAGAGGAGCGGGCTCTGAGGACAGATACGCAGTATTTT. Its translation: CASSLEERALRTDTQYF.

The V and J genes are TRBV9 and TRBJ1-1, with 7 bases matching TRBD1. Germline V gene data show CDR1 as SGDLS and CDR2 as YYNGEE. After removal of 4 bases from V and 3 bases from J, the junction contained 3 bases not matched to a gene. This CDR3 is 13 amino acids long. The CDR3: CASSPTGDTEAFF. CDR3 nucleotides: TGTGCCAGCAGCCCTACAGGGGACACTGAAGCTTTCTTT. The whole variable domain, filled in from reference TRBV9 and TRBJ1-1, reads DSGVTQTPKHLITATGQRVTLRCSPRSGDLSVYWYQQSLDQGLQFLIQYYNGEERAKGNILERFSAQQFPDLHSELNLSSLELGDSALYFCASSPTGDTEAFFGQGTRLTVV.